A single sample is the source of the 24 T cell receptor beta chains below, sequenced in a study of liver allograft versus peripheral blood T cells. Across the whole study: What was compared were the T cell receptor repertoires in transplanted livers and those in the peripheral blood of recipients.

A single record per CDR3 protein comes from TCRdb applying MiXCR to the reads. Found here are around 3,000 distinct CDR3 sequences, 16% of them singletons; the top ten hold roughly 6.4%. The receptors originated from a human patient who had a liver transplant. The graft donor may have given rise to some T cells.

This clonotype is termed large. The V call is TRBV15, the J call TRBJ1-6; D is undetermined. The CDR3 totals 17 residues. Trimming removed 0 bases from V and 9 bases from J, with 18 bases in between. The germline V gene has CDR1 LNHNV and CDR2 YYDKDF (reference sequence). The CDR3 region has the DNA TGTGCCACCAGCAGAGATCCTGCGGACGGAGGCAGTTCACCCCTCCACTTT. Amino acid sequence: CATSRDPADGGSSPLHF.

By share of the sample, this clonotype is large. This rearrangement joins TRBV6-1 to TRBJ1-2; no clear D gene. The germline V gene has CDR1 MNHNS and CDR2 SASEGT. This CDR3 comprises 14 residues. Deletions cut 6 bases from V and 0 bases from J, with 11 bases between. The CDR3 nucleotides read TGTGCCAGCAGATACAGCTCCGCTAACTATGGCTACACCTTC. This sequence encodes CASRYSSANYGYTF.

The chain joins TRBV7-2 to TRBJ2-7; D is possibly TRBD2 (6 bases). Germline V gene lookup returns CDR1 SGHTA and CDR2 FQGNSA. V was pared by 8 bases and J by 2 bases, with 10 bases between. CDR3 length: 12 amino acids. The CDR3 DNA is TGTGCCAGCCGGGGCGGGACCTACGAGCAGTACTTC. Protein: CASRGGTYEQYF.

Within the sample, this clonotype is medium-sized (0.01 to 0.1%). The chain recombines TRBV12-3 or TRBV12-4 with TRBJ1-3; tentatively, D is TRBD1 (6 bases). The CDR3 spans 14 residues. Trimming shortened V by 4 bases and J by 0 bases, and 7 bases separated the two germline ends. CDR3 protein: CASSSQGSGNTIYF. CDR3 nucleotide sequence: TGTGCCAGCAGTTCACAGGGCTCTGGAAACACCATATATTTT.

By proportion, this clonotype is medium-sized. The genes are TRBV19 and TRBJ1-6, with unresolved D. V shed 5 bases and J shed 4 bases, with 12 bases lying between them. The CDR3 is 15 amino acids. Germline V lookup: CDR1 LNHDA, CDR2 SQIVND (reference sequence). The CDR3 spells CASSVRREYNSPLHF. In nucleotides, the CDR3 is TGTGCCAGTAGTGTGCGGAGGGAATATAATTCACCCCTCCACTTT.

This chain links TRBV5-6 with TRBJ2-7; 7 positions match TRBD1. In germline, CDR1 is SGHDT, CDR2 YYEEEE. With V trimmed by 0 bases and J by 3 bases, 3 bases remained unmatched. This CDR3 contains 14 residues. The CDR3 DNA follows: TGTGCCAGCAGCTTGGGACAGGGCGGCTACGAGCAGTACTTC. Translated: CASSLGQGGYEQYF.

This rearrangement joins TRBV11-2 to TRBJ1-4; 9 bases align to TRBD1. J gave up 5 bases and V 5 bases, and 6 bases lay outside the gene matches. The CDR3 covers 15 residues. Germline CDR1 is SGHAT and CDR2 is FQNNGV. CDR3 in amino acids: CASSAGQGINEKLFF. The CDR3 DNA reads TGTGCCAGCAGCGCCGGACAGGGGATCAATGAAAAACTGTTTTTT.

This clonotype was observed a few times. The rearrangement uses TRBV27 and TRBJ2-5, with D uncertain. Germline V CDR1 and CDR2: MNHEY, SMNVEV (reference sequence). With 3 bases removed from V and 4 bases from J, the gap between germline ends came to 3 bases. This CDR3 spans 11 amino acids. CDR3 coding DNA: TGTGCCAGCAGTTTCCGAGAGACCCAGTACTTC. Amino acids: CASSFRETQYF.

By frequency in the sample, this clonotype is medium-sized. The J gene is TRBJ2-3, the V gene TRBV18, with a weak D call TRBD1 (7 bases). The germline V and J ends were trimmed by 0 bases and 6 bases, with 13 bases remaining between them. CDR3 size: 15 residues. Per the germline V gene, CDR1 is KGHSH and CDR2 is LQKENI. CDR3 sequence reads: CASSPPDRAGDTQYF. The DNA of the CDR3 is TGTGCCAGCTCACCACCCGACAGGGCGGGGGATACGCAGTATTTT.

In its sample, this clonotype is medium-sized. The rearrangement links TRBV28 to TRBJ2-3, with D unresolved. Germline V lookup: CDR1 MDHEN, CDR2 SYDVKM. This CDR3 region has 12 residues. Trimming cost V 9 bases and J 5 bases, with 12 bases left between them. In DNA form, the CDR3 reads TGTGCCAGTGACTCGCGCGGAGATACGCAGTATTTT. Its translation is CASDSRGDTQYF.

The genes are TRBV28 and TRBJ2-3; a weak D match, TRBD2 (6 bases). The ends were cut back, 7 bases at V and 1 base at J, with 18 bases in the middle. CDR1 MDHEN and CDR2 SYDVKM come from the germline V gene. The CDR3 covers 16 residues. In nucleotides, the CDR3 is TGTGCCAGCACCCCCTTGGGGGAGGCGGGCACAGATACGCAGTATTTT. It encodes CASTPLGEAGTDTQYF.

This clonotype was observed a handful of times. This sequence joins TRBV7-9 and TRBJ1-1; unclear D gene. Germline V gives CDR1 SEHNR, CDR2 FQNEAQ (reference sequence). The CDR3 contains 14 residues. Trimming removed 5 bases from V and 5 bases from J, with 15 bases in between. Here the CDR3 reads CASSPSGEGTEAFF. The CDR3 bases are TGTGCCAGCAGCCCAAGCGGGGAAGGAACTGAAGCTTTCTTT. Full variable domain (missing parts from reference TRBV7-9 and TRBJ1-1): DTGVSQNPRHKITKRGQNVTFRCDPISEHNRLYWYRQTLGQGPEFLTYFQNEAQLEKSRLLSDRFSAERPKGSFSTLEIQRTEQGDSAMYLCASSPSGEGTEAFFGQGTRLTVV.

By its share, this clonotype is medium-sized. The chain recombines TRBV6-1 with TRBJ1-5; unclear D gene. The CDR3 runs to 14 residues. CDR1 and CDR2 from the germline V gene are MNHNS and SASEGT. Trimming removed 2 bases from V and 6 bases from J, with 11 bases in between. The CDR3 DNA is TGTGCCAGCAGTGAAAACGGTTTAGGTCAGCCCCAGCATTTT. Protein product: CASSENGLGQPQHF.

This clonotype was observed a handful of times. The CDR3 DNA reads TGTGCCAGCAGTGGCTCTAGCGGGAGTGGTGATGAGCAGTTCTTC. It specifies CASSGSSGSGDEQFF. The chain employs TRBV25-1 and TRBJ2-1; TRBD2 aligns across 10 bases. CDR3 size: 15 residues. Germline V gives CDR1 MGHDK, CDR2 SYGVNS. J gave up 8 bases and V 4 bases, and 8 bases lay outside the gene matches. Supplemented by reference TRBV25-1 and TRBJ2-1, the full variable domain reads EADIYQTPRYLVIGTGKKITLECSQTMGHDKMYWYQQDPGMELHLIHYSYGVNSTEKGDLSSESTVSRIRTEHFPLTLESARPSHTSQYLCASSGSSGSGDEQFFGPGTRLTVL.

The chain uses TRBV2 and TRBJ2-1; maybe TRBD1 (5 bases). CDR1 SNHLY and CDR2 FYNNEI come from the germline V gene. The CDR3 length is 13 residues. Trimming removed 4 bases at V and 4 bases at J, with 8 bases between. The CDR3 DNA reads TGTGCCAGCAGTGTTGCAGGGTACAATGAGCAGTTCTTC. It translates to CASSVAGYNEQFF.

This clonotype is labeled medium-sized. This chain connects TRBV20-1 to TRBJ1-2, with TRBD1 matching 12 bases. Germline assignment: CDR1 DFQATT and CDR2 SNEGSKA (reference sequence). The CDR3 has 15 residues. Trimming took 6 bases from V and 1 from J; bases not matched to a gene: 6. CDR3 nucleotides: TGCAGTGCCCTGGGACAGGGGGCGGTTAACTATGGCTACACCTTC. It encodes CSALGQGAVNYGYTF.

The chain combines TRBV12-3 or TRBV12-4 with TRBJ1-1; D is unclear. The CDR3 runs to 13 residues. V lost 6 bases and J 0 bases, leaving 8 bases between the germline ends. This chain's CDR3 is CASSEYLNTEAFF. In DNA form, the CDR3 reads TGTGCCAGCAGCGAATACTTGAACACTGAAGCTTTCTTT.

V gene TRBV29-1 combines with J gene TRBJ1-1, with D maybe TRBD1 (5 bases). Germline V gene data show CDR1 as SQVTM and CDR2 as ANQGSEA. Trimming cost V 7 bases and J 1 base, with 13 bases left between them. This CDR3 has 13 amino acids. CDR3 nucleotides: TGCAGCGGCTCGTGGGGGGGGAACACTGAAGCTTTCTTT. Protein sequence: CSGSWGGNTEAFF.

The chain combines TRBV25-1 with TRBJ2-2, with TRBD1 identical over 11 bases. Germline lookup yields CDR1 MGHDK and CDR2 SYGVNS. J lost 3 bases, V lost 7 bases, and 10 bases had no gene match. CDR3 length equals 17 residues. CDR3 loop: CASKDPDRGLDTGELFF. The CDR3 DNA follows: TGTGCCAGCAAGGATCCGGACAGGGGGCTCGACACCGGGGAGCTGTTTTTT.

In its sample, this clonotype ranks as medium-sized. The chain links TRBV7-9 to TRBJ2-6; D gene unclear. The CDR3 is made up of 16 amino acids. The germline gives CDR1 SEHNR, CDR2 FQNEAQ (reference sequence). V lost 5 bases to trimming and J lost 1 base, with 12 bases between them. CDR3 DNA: TGTGCCAGCAGCCAATCTCTAACTTCTGGGGCCAACGTCCTGACTTTC. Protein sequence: CASSQSLTSGANVLTF. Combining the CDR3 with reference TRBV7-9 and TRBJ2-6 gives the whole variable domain DTGVSQNPRHKITKRGQNVTFRCDPISEHNRLYWYRQTLGQGPEFLTYFQNEAQLEKSRLLSDRFSAERPKGSFSTLEIQRTEQGDSAMYLCASSQSLTSGANVLTFGAGSRLTVL.

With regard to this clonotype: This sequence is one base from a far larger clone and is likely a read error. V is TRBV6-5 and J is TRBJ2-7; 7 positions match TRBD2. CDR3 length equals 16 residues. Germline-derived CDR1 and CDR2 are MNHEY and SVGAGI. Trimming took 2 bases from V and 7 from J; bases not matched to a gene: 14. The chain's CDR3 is CASSYTGGGFNNEQYF. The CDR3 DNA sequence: TGTGCCAGCAGTTACACGGGGGGAGGGTTTAACAATGAGCAGTACTTC.

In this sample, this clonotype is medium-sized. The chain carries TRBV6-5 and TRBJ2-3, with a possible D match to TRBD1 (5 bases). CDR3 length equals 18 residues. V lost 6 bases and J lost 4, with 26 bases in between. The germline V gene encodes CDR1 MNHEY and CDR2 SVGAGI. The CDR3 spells CASSPTRYIDPGPDTQYF. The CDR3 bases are TGTGCCAGCAGCCCGACCCGGTACATTGATCCAGGGCCAGATACGCAGTATTTT.

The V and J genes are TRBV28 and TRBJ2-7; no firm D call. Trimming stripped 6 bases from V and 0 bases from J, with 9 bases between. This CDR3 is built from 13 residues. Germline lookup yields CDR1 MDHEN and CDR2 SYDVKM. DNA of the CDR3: TGTGCCAGCAGCCCATCTCACTCCTACGAGCAGTACTTC. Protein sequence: CASSPSHSYEQYF.

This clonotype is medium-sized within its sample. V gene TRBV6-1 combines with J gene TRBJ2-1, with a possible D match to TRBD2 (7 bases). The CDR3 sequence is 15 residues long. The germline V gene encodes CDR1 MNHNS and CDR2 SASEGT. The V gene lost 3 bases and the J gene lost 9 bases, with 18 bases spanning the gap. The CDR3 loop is CASSEEGGARGEQFF. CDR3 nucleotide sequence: TGTGCCAGCAGTGAGGAGGGGGGGGCGAGGGGTGAGCAGTTCTTC.